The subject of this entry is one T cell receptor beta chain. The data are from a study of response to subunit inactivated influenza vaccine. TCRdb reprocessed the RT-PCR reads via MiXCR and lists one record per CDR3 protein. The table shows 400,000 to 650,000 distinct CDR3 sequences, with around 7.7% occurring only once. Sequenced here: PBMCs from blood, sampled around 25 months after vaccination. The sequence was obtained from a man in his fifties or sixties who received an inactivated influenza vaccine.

The CDR3 reads CASSLAFGGGNTQYF. The DNA for the CDR3 is TGTGCCAGCAGCTTGGCCTTCGGCGGGGGAAATACGCAGTATTTT. This chain links TRBV5-4 with TRBJ2-3, with 7 bases lining up with TRBD2. CDR3 length: 15 amino acids. Germline lookup yields CDR1 SGHNT and CDR2 YYREEE (reference sequence). Germline trimming cut 0 bases from V and 7 bases from J; bases unmatched to any gene: 8.